One T cell receptor (beta chain) is described in this entry. Here immunoSEQ multiplex PCR was the method, and the copy in TCRdb shows in-frame clones only, minus some. The data contain 100,000 to 150,000 clones, under 85% of them singletons. The data were taken from a study of blood T cell repertoires in COVID-19. As for the study in general: Some COVID-19 samples were acute and others convalescent; all came from the United States, Italy and Spain.

From germline, CDR1 is SGHVS and CDR2 FQNEAQ. This CDR3 spans 15 amino acids. V lost 2 bases and J lost 7, with 15 bases in between. Sequenced input: peripheral blood. The TCR was taken from a man between 60 and 70 years old with acute or convalescent COVID-19. J is TRBJ2-1 and V is TRBV7-8, with D tentatively TRBD2 (7 bases). The CDR3 loop is CASSLKGGQSNEQFF. The CDR3 nucleotides are TGTGCCAGCAGCTTAAAGGGGGGGCAGTCGAATGAGCAGTTCTTC.